Detailed here is one T cell receptor (beta chain). The germline CDR1 and CDR2 sequences are SGHRS and YFSETQ. CDR3 length: 14 amino acids. V lost 0 bases and J 4 bases, leaving 11 bases between the germline ends. TCRdb's copy holds only in-frame clones and misses some; the assay was immunoSEQ multiplex PCR. In the table there are tens of thousands of clones, under 90% of which are singletons. The sample's time point: recipient sample about 28 days before transplant, after cytoreduction. The sample comes from a study of T cell clonotyping in hematopoietic cell transplantation. The sequencing here drew on peripheral blood mononuclear cells, taken before stem cell transplant. V is TRBV5-1 and J is TRBJ2-7; D possibly corresponds to TRBD2 (5 bases). This TCR came from a man between 18 and 29 years old with biphenotypic leukemia. Some clones in this sample may be carry-over from other donors' samples. CDR3 nucleotides: TGCGCCAGCAGCTTGGATACAGCGGATTACGAGCAGTACTTC. Protein: CASSLDTADYEQYF.